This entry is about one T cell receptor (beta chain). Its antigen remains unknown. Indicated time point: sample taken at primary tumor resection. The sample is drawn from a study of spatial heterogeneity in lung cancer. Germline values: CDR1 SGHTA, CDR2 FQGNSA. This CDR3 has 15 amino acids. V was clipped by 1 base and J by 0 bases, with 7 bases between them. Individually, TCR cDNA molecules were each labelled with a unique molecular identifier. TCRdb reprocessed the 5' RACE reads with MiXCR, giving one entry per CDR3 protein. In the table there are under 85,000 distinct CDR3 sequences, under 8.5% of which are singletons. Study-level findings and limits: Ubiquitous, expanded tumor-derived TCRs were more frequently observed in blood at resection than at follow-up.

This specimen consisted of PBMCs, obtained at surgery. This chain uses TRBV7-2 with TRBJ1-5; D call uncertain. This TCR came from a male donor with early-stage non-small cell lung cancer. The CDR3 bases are TGTGCCAGCAGCTTAGGGTCTGGTAGCAATCAGCCCCAGCATTTT. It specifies CASSLGSGSNQPQHF.